This record concerns one T cell receptor (beta chain) sequence. The antigen is undetermined. This entry belongs to a study of cytomegalovirus exposure and HLA in healthy donors. Findings and caveats of the study: Rarity held for most TCR sequences, but there were some public TCRs that occurred in many donors. It was reported that the classifier diagnosed cytomegalovirus status with high specificity and sensitivity in both the original and validation cohorts. As confirmed in vitro, a few CMV-associated chains were specific for CMV antigens.

Profiling relied on immunoSEQ multiplex PCR, and the TCRdb table lists in-frame clones only, not all of them. Of more than 300,000 clones listed, just over 85% are singletons. The V segment lost 3 bases and the J segment 6 bases; nucleotides outside the gene matches: 6. CDR3 length: 15 residues. CDR1 is SGDLS, CDR2 YYNGEE, per germline. The receptor was derived from a woman between 18 and 30 years old in good health and CMV-seronegative. This chain uses TRBV9 with TRBJ1-5, with 10 nucleotides matching TRBD1. The specimen was PBMCs. CDR3 region: CASSGGQGWGQPQHF. CDR3 nucleotides: TGTGCCAGCAGCGGGGGACAGGGGTGGGGTCAGCCCCAGCATTTT.